The T cell receptor (beta chain) described here comes from a study of shared clonotypes between healthy human individuals (TCRdb year 2020). Study-level background: Three men and a couple of women, aged 18 to 49 years, made up the cohort. For each donor, CD4 naive and CD4 memory were each given three plates, CD8 naive was given two plates, and CD8 memory was given one plate. To estimate repertoire size and how much clonotype sharing occurs between individuals, the study deeply sequenced the blood TCR repertoires of 4 to 6 healthy adults. To increase sequencing depth and limit assay-specific biases, different laboratories used diverse techniques to prepare libraries and sequence TCR repertoires. Leukapheresis yielded between about 0.8 and 9.5 billion PBMCs per donor. Results the study describes overall, beyond this receptor: Rarefaction of sorted-subset datasets indicated incomplete sequencing despite the large sequencing depth. Sharing across several donors was observed for about 4.8% of naive CD4, about 3.2% of naive CD8, 2.3% of memory CD4, and roughly 0.4% of memory CD8 clonotypes. Pairwise subsampling indicated that sequencing depth was expected to affect the degree of clonotype sharing among donors. Sampling was restricted to blood, and TCR repertoires in tissue are likely to differ from TCR repertoires in blood. Compared with non-shared clonotypes, clonotypes shared by all four sorted-subset donors had higher generation probabilities. Naive subsets generally had larger estimated clonotype richness than memory subsets did. Because the study included a small number of donors, the genetic and exposure-history diversity represented was limited.

CD8 naive samples were obtained by positive selection for CCR7 among CD45RO-negative cells, yielding a CD45RA+CCR7+ population from which TemRA cells were excluded. The donors were healthy, HIV-negative adults who had no recently reported acute infections or vaccinations. All donors were Caucasian adults living in Nashville, Tennessee, USA. Blood was obtained by leukapheresis, after which PBMCs were separated by Ficoll-Histopaque density gradient centrifugation and cryopreserved in liquid nitrogen vapor phase. Analytical flow cytometry was used to check the purity and quantity of each magnetically sorted T cell population. From each sorted fraction, genomic DNA was isolated and quantified by UV absorbance on a Nanodrop 2000c. Notes on this clone: Its antigen has not been determined. Base quality data are lacking; no much larger clone is found one base away.

Using the deep immunoSEQ assay, TCR CDR3 regions were amplified from genomic DNA by multiplex PCR. Genomic DNA extracted from each cell subset was distributed evenly over all wells of several immunoSEQ 96-well plates, and each plate served as one replicate. For sorted subsets, about 0.2 ug genomic DNA, equal to tens of thousands of T cell genomes, was loaded into each replicate PCR. Purified libraries were measured with a Qubit 3.0 fluorometer, size-checked on a Bioanalyzer 2100, and measured again with the KAPA Library Quantification kit. Each immunoSEQ 96-well plate was sequenced on its own single-read 150-cycle Illumina NextSeq 550 flow cell. From the authors' description of their analysis: Because only junctional sequences without quality scores were contained in the immunoSEQ output, filtering matching that applied to full-length reads could not be performed. To assign V/J genes and CDR3, sequences were annotated against IMGT germline references using PyIR, a Python wrapper for IgBLAST v1.9. Reads with weak V/J assignments (E-value above 1e-6), missing CDR3, stop codons, out-of-frame junctions, or ambiguous translated residues were removed. V3J clonotypes were defined as sequences sharing the same inferred V gene, J gene, and CDR3 amino acid sequence. To compute the percentage overlap between repertoires, the number of shared unique clonotypes was divided by the size of the smaller repertoire. Repertoire richness was assessed with RTK rarefaction, the Chao1 estimator, and Recon v2.1 estimates of unobserved clonotypes. OLGA was used to compute generation probabilities for all TCRbeta clonotypes that the gDNA method yielded from a few donors. Imported from immuneACCESS, the table was reduced by TCRdb to in-frame sequences with V and J called. These copies leave out some clones; in studies compared against another copy, an unresolved V gene accounts for under half, and the cause of the remainder is not known. V and J calls and clone size come straight from that table; D and trimming were deduced from the DNA. Here the sample has around 2,000,000 clones; less than 95% occur a single time. 1.1% of the sample is in the top ten clones.

The germline V gene encodes CDR1 SGDLS and CDR2 YYNGEE. Trimming takes 4 bases from V and 5 bases from J, and the germline ends sit 15 bases apart. The CDR3 runs 15 amino acids, cysteine and phenylalanine included. The kept DNA is CDR3 alone, 45 bases in frame from the first base. The V and J genes are TRBV9 and TRBJ2-2; a tentative D call is TRBD2 (5 bases match). What was sequenced was naive CD8+ T cells sorted from blood. The cell subset or site label on this specimen signifies: CD45RA+CCR7+. The receptor was isolated from a man aged 18 to 30 in good health. CDR3 reads: CASSLGNLGTGELFF. The DNA sequence is given as TGTGCCAGCAGCCTCGGGAACCTGGGGACCGGGGAGCTGTTTTTT. Here the CDR3 is joined to the reference TRBV9 and TRBJ2-2 genes, and the full variable domain is: DSGVTQTPKHLITATGQRVTLRCSPRSGDLSVYWYQQSLDQGLQFLIQYYNGEERAKGNILERFSAQQFPDLHSELNLSSLELGDSALYFCASSLGNLGTGELFFGEGSRLTVL.